This T cell receptor beta chain was captured in a study of cytomegalovirus exposure and HLA in healthy donors. CDR3 length: 15 residues. V trimming: 3 bases; J trimming: 9 bases; junction bases outside the gene matches: 13. CDR1 is GTSNPN and CDR2 is SVGIG in the germline V gene (reference sequence). The primer mix had 60 Vbeta and 13 Jbeta primers. Produced via immunoSEQ multiplex PCR; TCRdb's table is partial and in-frame only. The table has 150,000 to 200,000 clones, roughly 83% seen once. The sequencing sample was made of PBMCs. The TCR comes from a boy between 10 and 17 years old in good health and CMV-seronegative. The chain links TRBV30 to TRBJ2-1; 8 bases align to TRBD2. CDR3 protein: CAWRPTGERESEQFF. CDR3 DNA sequence: TGTGCCTGGAGACCTACCGGCGAGCGGGAGAGTGAGCAGTTCTTC.